The 14 T cell receptor beta chains given below trace back to one sample, sequenced in a study of shared clonotypes between healthy human individuals. Sequencing was performed with immunoSEQ multiplex PCR; in TCRdb, only in-frame clones are kept and a portion is missing. This table holds 1.5 million to 1.9 million clones, 95% to 99% found once. Material: naive CD4+ T cells sorted from blood. Subset given: CD45RA+ positively selected. The receptors shown here come from a man aged 25-40 years in good health.

The chain links TRBV28 to TRBJ2-2; a possible D gene is TRBD2 (6 bases). The CDR3 runs 15 residues. Trimming took 3 bases from V and 4 from J, leaving 12 bases between them. From germline, CDR1 is MDHEN and CDR2 SYDVKM. The CDR3 reads CASSLRRTTTGELFF. The CDR3 nucleotides are TGTGCCAGCAGTTTGCGCAGGACTACCACCGGGGAGCTGTTTTTT. The whole variable domain, filled in from reference TRBV28 and TRBJ2-2, reads DVKVTQSSRYLVKRTGEKVFLECVQDMDHENMFWYRQDPGLGLRLIYFSYDVKMKEKGDIPEGYSVSREKKERFSLILESASTNQTSMYLCASSLRRTTTGELFFGEGSRLTVL.

This clone occurred once. The rearrangement uses TRBV12-5 and TRBJ2-7, with 7 positions matching TRBD1. J was trimmed by 2 bases and V by 11 bases; bases with no gene match: 6. This CDR3 is 12 amino acids long. From germline, CDR1 is LGHNT and CDR2 FRNRAP. The CDR3, as DNA: TGTGCTGGGACAGAATTAACCTACGAGCAGTACTTC. Translation: CAGTELTYEQYF. Variable domain in full (rest from reference TRBV12-5 and TRBJ2-7): DARVTQTPRHKVTEMGQEVTMRCQPILGHNTVFWYRQTMMQGLELLAYFRNRAPLDDSGMPKDRFSAEMPDATLATLKIQPSEPRDSAVYFCAGTELTYEQYFGPGTRLTVT.

On this clone: Relative to the germline gene, one junction end is altered; a read error may explain this. The J gene is TRBJ1-2, the V gene TRBV7-8; no reliable D call. The CDR3 is 11 amino acids. Germline V gene lookup returns CDR1 SGHVS and CDR2 FQNEAQ. The CDR3 protein is CASSLLGPNNF. Written as DNA, the CDR3 is TGTGCCAGCAGCCTATTGGGCCCTAACAACTTC.

The rearrangement joins TRBV28 to TRBJ2-6; D remains ambiguous. V was cut by 5 bases and J by 1 base, with 9 bases left in between. CDR3 length: 15 residues. Germline V gene sequence: CDR1 MDHEN, CDR2 SYDVKM. The CDR3, as DNA: TGTGCCAGCAGTCCTCACGGATCTGGGGCCAACGTCCTGACTTTC. Its protein product is CASSPHGSGANVLTF.

V is TRBV2 and J is TRBJ2-5; either TRBD1 or TRBD2 may fit D (5 bases each). There are 13 residues in the CDR3. The V gene's germline CDR1 is SNHLY and CDR2 FYNNEI. V was cut by 7 bases and J by 5 bases, with 14 bases left in between. The CDR3 loop is CASKGPGSETQYF. DNA of the CDR3: TGTGCCAGCAAGGGGCCAGGGAGCGAGACCCAGTACTTC. Combining the CDR3 with reference TRBV2 and TRBJ2-5 gives the whole variable domain EPEVTQTPSHQVTQMGQEVILRCVPISNHLYFYWYRQILGQKVEFLVSFYNNEISEKSEIFDDQFSVERPDGSNFTLKIRSTKLEDSAMYFCASKGPGSETQYFGPGTRLLVL.

The chain employs TRBV7-9 and TRBJ2-1; possibly TRBD1 or TRBD2 for D (5 bases each). The length of the CDR3 is 15 residues. V was trimmed by 11 bases and J by 4 bases, leaving 21 bases between them. Per the germline V gene, CDR1 is SEHNR and CDR2 is FQNEAQ (reference sequence). CDR3 DNA: TGTGCCTCCTCTCGGGCCCTTGGGGGTTACAATGAGCAGTTCTTC. Translated, it gives CASSRALGGYNEQFF.

A remark on this clone: A read error may account for a junction end that differs from germline. Within the sample, other DNA sequences also encode this same CDR3. V and J are TRBV30 and TRBJ1-5; no reliable D call. The CDR3 totals 13 residues. CDR1 is GTSNPN and CDR2 is SVGIG in the germline V gene (reference sequence). The CDR3 DNA is TGTGCCTGGAGTCCCGGAAGCAGTCAGCCCCAGCATTTT. Amino acids: CAWSPGSSQPQHF.

The J gene is TRBJ2-1, the V gene TRBV7-2; TRBD1 matches 9 bases. The CDR3 has 14 amino acids. V lost 3 bases to trimming and J lost 6 bases; unmatched junction nucleotides: 3. Germline values: CDR1 SGHTA, CDR2 FQGNSA. Written as DNA, the CDR3 is TGTGCCAGCAGCTTTTGGACAGGGGCCAATGAGCAGTTCTTC. It specifies CASSFWTGANEQFF.

This chain joins TRBV19 and TRBJ1-5, with D unresolved. The CDR3 loop spans 14 amino acids. The V end was cut by 7 bases, the J end by 0 bases, with 10 bases between. Germline V lookup: CDR1 LNHDA, CDR2 SQIVND (reference sequence). In DNA form, the CDR3 reads TGTGCCAGTATCAGCGGCTATAGCAATCAGCCCCAGCATTTT. It codes for CASISGYSNQPQHF.

The V call is TRBV7-2, the J call TRBJ2-5; possibly TRBD1 for D (5 bases). V lost 3 bases to trimming and J lost 0 bases, with 8 bases between them. Per germline, CDR1 SGHTA and CDR2 FQGNSA. This CDR3 comprises 14 residues. CDR3 amino acids: CASSLQGYQETQYF. The CDR3 DNA is TGTGCCAGCAGCTTGCAGGGTTACCAAGAGACCCAGTACTTC.

As for this clone: The sample carries other DNA sequences with the same CDR3. The chain employs TRBV18 and TRBJ1-4, with D tentatively TRBD1 (6 bases). Trimming stripped 3 bases from V and 8 bases from J, with 10 bases between. The germline V gene has CDR1 KGHSH and CDR2 LQKENI. The length of the CDR3 is 13 residues. The chain's CDR3 is CASSPGAREKLFF. Here the CDR3 DNA reads TGTGCCAGCTCACCGGGGGCGCGGGAAAAACTGTTTTTT. The variable domain in full, with the rest retrieved from reference TRBV18 and TRBJ1-4, is NAGVMQNPRHLVRRRGQEARLRCSPMKGHSHVYWYRQLPEEGLKFMVYLQKENIIDESGMPKERFSAEFPKEGPSILRIQQVVRGDSAAYFCASSPGAREKLFFGSGTQLSVL.

About this clone: Other DNA sequences in the sample encode the same CDR3. V and J are TRBV5-1 and TRBJ2-7; D may be TRBD2 (5 bases). CDR1 SGHRS and CDR2 YFSETQ come from the germline V gene. V gave up 4 bases and J gave up 2 bases, with 10 bases separating them. This CDR3 has 13 amino acids. CDR3 residues: CASSPGLTYEQYF. The CDR3 region has the DNA TGCGCCAGCAGCCCGGGATTAACCTACGAGCAGTACTTC.

V and J are TRBV10-1 and TRBJ2-1, with 9 bases aligning to TRBD2. J gave up 3 bases and V 4 bases, and 4 bases lay outside the gene matches. This CDR3 is 15 amino acids long. Germline V gene sequence: CDR1 WNHNN, CDR2 SYGVQD (reference sequence). Written as DNA, the CDR3 is TGCGCCAGCAGTGCGGTAGCGGGAGACTACAATGAGCAGTTCTTC. It is translated as CASSAVAGDYNEQFF.

This chain uses TRBV10-1 with TRBJ2-1, with 7 bases matching TRBD1. This CDR3 has 14 residues. Germline CDR1 is WNHNN and CDR2 is SYGVQD (reference sequence). The V segment lost 3 bases and the J segment 2 bases; nucleotides outside the gene matches: 1. The DNA for the CDR3 is TGCGCCAGCAGTGACGGACAGGCCTACAATGAGCAGTTCTTC. It codes for CASSDGQAYNEQFF.